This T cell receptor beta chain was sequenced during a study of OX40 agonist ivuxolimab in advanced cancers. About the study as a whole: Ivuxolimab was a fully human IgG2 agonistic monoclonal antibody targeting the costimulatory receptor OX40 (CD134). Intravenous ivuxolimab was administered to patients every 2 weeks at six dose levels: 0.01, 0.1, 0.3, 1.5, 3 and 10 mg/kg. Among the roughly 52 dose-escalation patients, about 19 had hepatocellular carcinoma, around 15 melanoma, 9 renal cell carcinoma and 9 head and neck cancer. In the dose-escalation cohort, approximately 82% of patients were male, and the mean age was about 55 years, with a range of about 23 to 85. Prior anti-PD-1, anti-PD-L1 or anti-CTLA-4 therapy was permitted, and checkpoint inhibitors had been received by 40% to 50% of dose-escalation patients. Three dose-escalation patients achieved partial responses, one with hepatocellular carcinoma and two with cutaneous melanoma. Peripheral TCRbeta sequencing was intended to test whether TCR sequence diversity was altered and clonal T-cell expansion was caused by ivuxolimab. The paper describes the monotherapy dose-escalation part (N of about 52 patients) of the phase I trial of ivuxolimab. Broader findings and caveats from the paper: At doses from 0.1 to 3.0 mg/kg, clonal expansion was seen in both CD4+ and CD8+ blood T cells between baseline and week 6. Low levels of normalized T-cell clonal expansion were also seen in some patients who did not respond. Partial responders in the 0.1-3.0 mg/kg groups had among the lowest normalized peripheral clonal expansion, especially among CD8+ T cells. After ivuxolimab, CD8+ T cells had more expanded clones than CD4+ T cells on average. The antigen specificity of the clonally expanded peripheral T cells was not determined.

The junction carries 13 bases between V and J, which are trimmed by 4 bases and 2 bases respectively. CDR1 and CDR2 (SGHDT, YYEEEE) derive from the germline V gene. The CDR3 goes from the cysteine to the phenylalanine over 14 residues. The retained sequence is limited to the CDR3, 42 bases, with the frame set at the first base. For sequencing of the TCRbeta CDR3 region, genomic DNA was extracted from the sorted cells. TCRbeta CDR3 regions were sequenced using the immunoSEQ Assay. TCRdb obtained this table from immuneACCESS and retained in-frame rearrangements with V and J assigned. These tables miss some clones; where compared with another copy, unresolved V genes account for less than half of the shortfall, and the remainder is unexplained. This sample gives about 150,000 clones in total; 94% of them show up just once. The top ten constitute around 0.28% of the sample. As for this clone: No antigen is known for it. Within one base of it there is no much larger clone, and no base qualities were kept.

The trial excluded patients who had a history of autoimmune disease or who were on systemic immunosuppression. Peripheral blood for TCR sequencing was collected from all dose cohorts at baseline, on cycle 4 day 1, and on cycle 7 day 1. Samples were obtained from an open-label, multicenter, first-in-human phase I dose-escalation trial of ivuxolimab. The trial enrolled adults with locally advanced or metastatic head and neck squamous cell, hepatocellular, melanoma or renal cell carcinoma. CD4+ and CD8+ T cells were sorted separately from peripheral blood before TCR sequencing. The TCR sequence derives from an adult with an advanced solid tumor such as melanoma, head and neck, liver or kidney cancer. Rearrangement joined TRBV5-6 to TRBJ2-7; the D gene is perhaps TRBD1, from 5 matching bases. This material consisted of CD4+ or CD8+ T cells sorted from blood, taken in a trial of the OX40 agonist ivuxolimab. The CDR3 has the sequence CASSLQGRTYEQYF. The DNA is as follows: TGTGCCAGCAGCCTGCAGGGCCGGACCTACGAGCAGTACTTC.